This T cell receptor beta chain was recorded in a study of blood T cell repertoires in COVID-19. Study-wide background: The study drew acute and convalescent COVID-19 samples from the United States, Italy and Spain. Sample material is recorded as cDNA or gDNA derived from T cells, B-cell-depleted T cells, or PBMCs.

This clone was seen once. Original handling: Nucleated cell number was recorded as an estimate derived from reference gene primer amplification. This table comes from immunoSEQ multiplex PCR, and its TCRdb copy is limited to in-frame clones, with some not included. The DNA gave D and trimming, while V, J and clone size come from that table. The sample yields about 190,000 clones, nearly 90% seen once. V dropped 0 bases and J dropped 1 base, with 10 bases sitting between them. Germline V gives CDR1 MGHRA, CDR2 YSYEKL. The CDR3 is 16 residues long. Sequencing was done on a sample of peripheral blood. This TCR was recovered from a man aged 45-65 years with acute or convalescent COVID-19. The chain is built from TRBV4-1 and TRBJ2-1; D possibly corresponds to TRBD1 (5 bases). CDR3 DNA: TGCGCCAGCAGCCAAGACTCCAGGGTTTCCTACAATGAGCAGTTCTTC. It encodes CASSQDSRVSYNEQFF.